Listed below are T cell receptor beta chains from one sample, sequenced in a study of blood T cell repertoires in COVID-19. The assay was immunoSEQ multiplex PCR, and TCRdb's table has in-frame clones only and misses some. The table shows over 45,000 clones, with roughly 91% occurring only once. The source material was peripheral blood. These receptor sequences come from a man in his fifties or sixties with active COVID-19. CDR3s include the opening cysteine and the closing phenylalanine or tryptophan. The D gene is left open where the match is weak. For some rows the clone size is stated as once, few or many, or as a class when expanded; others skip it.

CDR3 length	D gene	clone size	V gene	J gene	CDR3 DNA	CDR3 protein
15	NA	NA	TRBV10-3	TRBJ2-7	TGTGCCATCAGTGGCTCAGGTGACATGGCAGACGAGCAGTACTTC	CAISGSGDMADEQYF
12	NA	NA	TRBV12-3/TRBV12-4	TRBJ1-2	TGTGCCAGCACGTTTAGCATGGGGGGGTACACCTTC	CASTFSMGGYTF
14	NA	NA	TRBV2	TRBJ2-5	TGTGCCAGCAGGGGGGGACAGTTTCAAGAGACCCAGTACTTC	CASRGGQFQETQYF
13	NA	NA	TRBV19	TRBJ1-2	TGTGCCAGTAGTATTGGACAGCGCTATGGCTACACCTTC	CASSIGQRYGYTF
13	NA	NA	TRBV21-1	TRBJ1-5	TGTGCCAGCAGCAAATCAGGGAATCAGCCCCAGCATTTT	CASSKSGNQPQHF
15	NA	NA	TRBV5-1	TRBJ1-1	TGCGCCAGCAGCCGGGGACTTGATACAAACACTGAAGCTTTCTTT	CASSRGLDTNTEAFF
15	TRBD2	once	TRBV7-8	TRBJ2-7	TGTGCCAGCAGCTTAGGTAGCGGGAACATCTACGAGCAGTACTTC	CASSLGSGNIYEQYF
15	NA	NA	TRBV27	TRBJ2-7	TGTGCCAGCAGTCTCCCGGCGACACTCCGCTACGAGCAGTACTTC	CASSLPATLRYEQYF
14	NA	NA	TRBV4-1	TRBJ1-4	TGCGCCAGCAGCCAAGATCGGGGTAGGGAAAAACTGTTTTTT	CASSQDRGREKLFF
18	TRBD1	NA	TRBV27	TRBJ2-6	TGTGCCAGCAGTCTCTGGACAGGTGATAGCTCTGGGGCCAACGTCCTGACTTTC	CASSLWTGDSSGANVLTF
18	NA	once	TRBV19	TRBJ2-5	TGTGCCAGTAGTATTAGTGTCCGGCAGGGTTATTCAAAAGAGACCCAGTACTTC	CASSISVRQGYSKETQYF
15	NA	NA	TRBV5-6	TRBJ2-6	TGTGCCAGCAGCTTGGGTCTCTCTGGGGCCAACGTCCTGACTTTC	CASSLGLSGANVLTF
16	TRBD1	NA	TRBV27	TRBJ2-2	TGTGCCAGCTCCACCGGGACAGTGGCGGGCACCGGGGAGCTGTTTTTT	CASSTGTVAGTGELFF
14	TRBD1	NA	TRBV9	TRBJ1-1	TGTGCCAGCAGCCTTCGCCGACAGGGAACTGAAGCTTTCTTT	CASSLRRQGTEAFF
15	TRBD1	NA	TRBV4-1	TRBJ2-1	TGCGCCAGCAGCCCAACAGGGGGCGTCTACAATGAGCAGTTCTTC	CASSPTGGVYNEQFF
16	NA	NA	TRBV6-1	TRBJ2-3	TGTGCCAGCAGGGAAGAAGCTGTGGGGAGGACAGATACGCAGTATTTT	CASREEAVGRTDTQYF
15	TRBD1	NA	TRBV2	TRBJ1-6	TGTGCCAGCGGCAACCAGGGGGCGCGGAATTCACCCCTCCACTTT	CASGNQGARNSPLHF
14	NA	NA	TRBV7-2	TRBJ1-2	TGTGCCAGCACCAAGTTGGGGGCAGGCTATGGCTACACCTTC	CASTKLGAGYGYTF
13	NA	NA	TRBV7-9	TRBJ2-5	TGTGCCAGCACCCCAACTCTCCAAGAGACCCAGTACTTC	CASTPTLQETQYF
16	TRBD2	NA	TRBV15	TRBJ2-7	TGTGCCACCAGCCATGGAGGGACTAGCGGGATCCACGAGCAGTACTTC	CATSHGGTSGIHEQYF
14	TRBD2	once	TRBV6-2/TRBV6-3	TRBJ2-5	TGTGCCAGCAGTTACTCGAGCCCGGCGGGAGCCCAGTACTTC	CASSYSSPAGAQYF
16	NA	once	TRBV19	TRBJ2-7	TGTGCCAGTAGTATGGCCCTTAAAGCGGCCCCCTACGAGCAGTACTTC	CASSMALKAAPYEQYF
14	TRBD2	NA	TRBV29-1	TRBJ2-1	TGCAGCGTTGACCTGGGGGGGGGCTACAATGAGCAGTTCTTC	CSVDLGGGYNEQFF
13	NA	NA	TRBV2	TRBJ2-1	TGTGCCAGCAGGCTAAGGGGGTTCGGCGAGCAGTTCTTC	CASRLRGFGEQFF
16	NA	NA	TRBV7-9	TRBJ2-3	TGTGCCAGCAGCTTAGATTCTGGCGGTAGCACAGATACGCAGTATTTT	CASSLDSGGSTDTQYF
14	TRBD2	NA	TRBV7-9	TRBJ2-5	TGTGCCAGCAGCGGACGGGTCGGGGGGGAGACCCAGTACTTC	CASSGRVGGETQYF
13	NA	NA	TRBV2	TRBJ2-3	TGTGCCAGCATGCAGGGGTCCACAGATACGCAGTATTTT	CASMQGSTDTQYF
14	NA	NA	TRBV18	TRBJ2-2	TGTGCCAGCTCAGGACAAATGAACACCGGGGAGCTGTTTTTT	CASSGQMNTGELFF
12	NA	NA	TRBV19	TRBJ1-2	TGTGCCAGTAGTTTGACAGGACGAGGCTACACCTTC	CASSLTGRGYTF
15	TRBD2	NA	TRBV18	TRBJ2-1	TGTGCCAGCTCACCCTCGGGACTAGCGGGAACCGAGCAGTTCTTC	CASSPSGLAGTEQFF
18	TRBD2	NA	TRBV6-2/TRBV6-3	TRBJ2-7	TGTGCCAGCAGTTCCCAGGGAGCGGGAGAAGGGCTACATTACGAGCAGTACTTC	CASSSQGAGEGLHYEQYF
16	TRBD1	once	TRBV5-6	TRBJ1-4	TGTGCCAGCAGCTTTTTCCCGACAGGGGCTAGTGAAAAACTGTTTTTT	CASSFFPTGASEKLFF
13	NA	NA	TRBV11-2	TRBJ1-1	TGTGCCAGCAGCTTAGGGCAGTTAAGTGAAGCTTTCTTT	CASSLGQLSEAFF
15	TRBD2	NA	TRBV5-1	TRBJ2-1	TGCGCCAGCAGCTTGACGGCTAGCGGGGCCAATGAGCAGTTCTTC	CASSLTASGANEQFF
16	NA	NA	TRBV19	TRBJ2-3	TGTGCCAGTAGTATCGGGACTTATCCACCCACAGATACGCAGTATTTT	CASSIGTYPPTDTQYF
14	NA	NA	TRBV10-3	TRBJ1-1	TGTGCCATCAGTGAGTCGAGAGACATACCTGAAGCTTTCTTT	CAISESRDIPEAFF
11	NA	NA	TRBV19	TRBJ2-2	TGTGCCAGTACCAGAGGAGGGGAGCTGTTTTTT	CASTRGGELFF
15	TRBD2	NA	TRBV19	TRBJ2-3	TGTGCCAGTAGTCCACTAGCGGGGATGACAGATACGCAGTATTTT	CASSPLAGMTDTQYF
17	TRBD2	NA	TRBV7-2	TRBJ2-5	TGTGCCAGCAGCTTGGGACTAGCGGGAGGTGGGGCGGAGACCCAGTACTTC	CASSLGLAGGGAETQYF
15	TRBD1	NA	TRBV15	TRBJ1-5	TGTGCCACCAGCAGGACAGGGGCCCCCAATCAGCCCCAGCATTTT	CATSRTGAPNQPQHF
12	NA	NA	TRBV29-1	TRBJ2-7	TGCAGTCTACAGGGTTCGTACTACGAGCAGTACTTC	CSLQGSYYEQYF
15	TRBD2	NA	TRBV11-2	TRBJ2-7	TGTGCCAGCAGCTTAAGCGGGAGGAGCTCCTACGAGCAGTACTTC	CASSLSGRSSYEQYF
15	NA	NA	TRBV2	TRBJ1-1	TGTGCCAGCAGTGTATTCCAGGTCGCGAACACTGAAGCTTTCTTT	CASSVFQVANTEAFF
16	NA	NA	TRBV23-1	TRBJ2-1	TGCGCCAGCAGTCAATCGACCAGGGGCAGCCTCAATGAGCAGTTCTTC	CASSQSTRGSLNEQFF
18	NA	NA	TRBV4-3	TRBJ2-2	TGCGCCAGCAGCCAAGGTTTTTTCGGGGGAGCGAACACCGGGGAGCTGTTTTTT	CASSQGFFGGANTGELFF
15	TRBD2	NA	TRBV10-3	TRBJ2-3	TGTGCCATCAGCAGGACTAGCGGGGACACAGATACGCAGTATTTT	CAISRTSGDTDTQYF
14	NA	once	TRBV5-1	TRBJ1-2	TGCGCCAGCAGCTTGGGGGGAGACCTAAATGGCTACACCTTC	CASSLGGDLNGYTF
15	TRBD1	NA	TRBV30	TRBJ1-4	TGTGCCTGGAGTTCCCACAGGGGGCCTAATGAAAAACTGTTTTTT	CAWSSHRGPNEKLFF
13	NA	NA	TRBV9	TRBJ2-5	TGTGCCAGCAGCTCACAGGGTTACGAGACCCAGTACTTC	CASSSQGYETQYF